The rows below give T cell receptor beta chains drawn from one sample of a study of glioma-infiltrating T cells after dendritic cell vaccination. Assay used: immunoSEQ multiplex PCR; TCRdb lists only in-frame clones, some missing. The sample holds tens of thousands of clones; around 83% are singletons and the top ten take less than 7%. The material was blood, obtained after dendritic cell vaccination. All receptors derive from a human donor with glioblastoma. Both conserved end residues are part of each CDR3. Each record gives: V gene, J gene, D gene, clone size, CDR3 DNA, CDR3 protein. D genes are given only for firm matches. The size entry is marked missing in some rows and otherwise reads once, few, many or a size class.

TRBV9	TRBJ2-5	.	.	TGTGCCAGCAGCGTATTTGGCCTTCAAGAGACCCAGTACTTC	CASSVFGLQETQYF
TRBV5-1	TRBJ1-2	TRBD1	.	TGCGCCAGCAGTCAATCCGGGACAGCTAACTATGGCTACACCTTC	CASSQSGTANYGYTF
TRBV9	TRBJ1-4	.	.	TGTGCCAGCAGCGTAGCTCTACAGAGTGAAAAACTGTTTTTT	CASSVALQSEKLFF
TRBV7-6	TRBJ1-5	.	.	TGTGCCAGCAGCCCCGACAGTAGCAATCAGCCCCAGCATTTT	CASSPDSSNQPQHF
TRBV5-1	TRBJ2-7	.	.	TGCGCCAGCAGCTCCGACATCCGCTCCTACGAGCAGTACTTC	CASSSDIRSYEQYF
TRBV18	TRBJ1-1	.	few	TGTGCCAGCTCACCGGGAGTGAACACTGAAGCTTTCTTT	CASSPGVNTEAFF
TRBV5-1	TRBJ1-2	TRBD1	.	TGCGCCAGCAGCTTGGACAGGGGCGCAGGCTATGGCTACACCTTC	CASSLDRGAGYGYTF
TRBV4-2	TRBJ1-6	.	.	TGTGCCAGCAGCCAAGATCGTCAGGGGAATTCACCCCTCCACTTT	CASSQDRQGNSPLHF
TRBV7-2	TRBJ1-2	TRBD1	.	TGTGCCAGCAGCCCGGGGAGACAGGGGGCAGGAGGCTACACCTTC	CASSPGRQGAGGYTF
TRBV5-1	TRBJ1-3	.	.	TGCGCCAGCAGCTTGGTGCAAGGGGCTGGAAACACCATATATTTT	CASSLVQGAGNTIYF
TRBV14	TRBJ2-6	TRBD1	.	TGTGCCAGCAGCCCCCGGACAGGAGACCCCTCTGGGGCCAACGTCCTGACTTTC	CASSPRTGDPSGANVLTF
TRBV7-9	TRBJ2-1	TRBD2	few	TGTGCCAGCAGCTTAGTTAGCGGGGGGCCCAATGAGCAGTTCTTC	CASSLVSGGPNEQFF
TRBV6-5	TRBJ2-7	TRBD2	once	TGTGCCAGCAGCAGGACTAGCGGTGGCGAGCAGTACTTC	CASSRTSGGEQYF
TRBV12-5	TRBJ1-1	.	.	TGTGCTAGTGGCCAGGGCCGTAACACTGAAGCTTTCTTT	CASGQGRNTEAFF
TRBV4-2	TRBJ1-5	.	once	TGTGCCAGCAGCCAAGAGTCCGGGGAGGGTCAGCCCCAGCATTTT	CASSQESGEGQPQHF
TRBV19	TRBJ2-6	.	.	TGTGCCAGTAGTATAATAGGGAGTCGGACCTCTGGGGCCAACGTCCTGACTTTC	CASSIIGSRTSGANVLTF
TRBV30	TRBJ1-1	.	.	TGTGCCTGGAAACAGGGACGGACTGAAGCTTTCTTT	CAWKQGRTEAFF
TRBV2	TRBJ1-4	.	few	TGTGCCAGCAGTGTCAGGGAGGGAGCTAATGAAAAACTGTTTTTT	CASSVREGANEKLFF
TRBV5-6	TRBJ2-2	.	.	TGTGCCAGCAGCTTCGCCGGGGAGCTGTTTTTT	CASSFAGELFF
TRBV19	TRBJ1-2	.	few	TGTGCCAGTGGACGAGGTAGTACAGGGCGTTTCTATGGCTACACCTTC	CASGRGSTGRFYGYTF
TRBV5-6	TRBJ2-1	TRBD2	.	TGTGCCAGCAGCTTGAGGGGACTAGTGGGTGAGCAGTTCTTC	CASSLRGLVGEQFF
TRBV6-6	TRBJ2-3	TRBD2	.	TGTGCCAGCAGTCAGACTAGCGGGGTCACAGATACGCAGTATTTT	CASSQTSGVTDTQYF
TRBV9	TRBJ1-2	TRBD1	.	TGTGCCAGCAGCGTAGAAGAGACAGGGACCTATGGCTACACCTTC	CASSVEETGTYGYTF
TRBV5-6	TRBJ1-2	TRBD1	.	TGTGCCAGCAGCTTACAGACAGGGGGCAGTCGGGGCTACACCTTC	CASSLQTGGSRGYTF
TRBV7-9	TRBJ1-1	TRBD1	once	TGTGCCAGCAGCGTTGACAGGGAACACACTGAAGCTTTCTTT	CASSVDREHTEAFF
TRBV6-5	TRBJ1-1	TRBD1	once	TGTGCCACTAGCACCGTTTGGACAGGGGAAGCTTTCTTT	CATSTVWTGEAFF
TRBV10-3	TRBJ1-4	TRBD1	.	TGTGCCATCAGGGGGGACAGGTCTAATGAAAAACTGTTTTTT	CAIRGDRSNEKLFF
TRBV7-7	TRBJ2-2	TRBD1	once	TGTGCCAGCAGCTTGGAACAGGGGGCATCCACCGGGGAGCTGTTTTTT	CASSLEQGASTGELFF
TRBV4-3	TRBJ1-4	.	once	TGCGCCAGCAGCCAAGCTCCTTCTAGGAATCGCAATGAAAAACTGTTTTTT	CASSQAPSRNRNEKLFF
TRBV5-1	TRBJ1-4	.	.	TGCGCCAGCAGCTTCAGCGCAACTAATGAAAAACTGTTTTTT	CASSFSATNEKLFF